This is a list of T cell receptor beta chains from one sample in a study of control samples from healthy donors and cancer patients. Clones were sequenced by immunoSEQ multiplex PCR, and TCRdb holds only the in-frame ones, with some missing. Of 70,000 or so clones in the sample, around 84% are singletons; the top ten hold around 15%. Sequenced: blood. The receptors shown here come from a man in his forties or fifties in good health. Both conserved end residues are part of each CDR3. Each record gives: CDR3 length, clone size, V gene, D gene, J gene, CDR3 protein, CDR3 DNA. D genes are given only for firm matches. Not every row has a clone size; where given, it reads once, few, many or a size class.

len: 16
abundance: .
v_gene: TRBV27
d_gene: TRBD2
j_gene: TRBJ2-7
CDR3aa: CASSSYPSGSSYEQYF
CDR3nt: TGTGCCAGCAGTTCCTACCCTAGCGGGAGCTCCTACGAGCAGTACTTC

len: 15
abundance: .
v_gene: TRBV9
d_gene: .
j_gene: TRBJ1-3
CDR3aa: CASSVDTNSGNTIYF
CDR3nt: TGTGCCAGCAGCGTCGACACTAACTCTGGAAACACCATATATTTT

len: 15
abundance: .
v_gene: TRBV7-7
d_gene: .
j_gene: TRBJ2-1
CDR3aa: CASSLEGASYNEQFF
CDR3nt: TGTGCCAGCAGCTTAGAGGGAGCGTCTTACAATGAGCAGTTCTTC

len: 18
abundance: .
v_gene: TRBV7-2
d_gene: TRBD2
j_gene: TRBJ2-2
CDR3aa: CASSVDWTSGAATGELFF
CDR3nt: TGTGCCAGCAGCGTAGACTGGACTAGCGGGGCCGCTACCGGGGAGCTGTTTTTT

len: 16
abundance: .
v_gene: TRBV19
d_gene: TRBD1
j_gene: TRBJ2-2
CDR3aa: CASRLTRQGDTGELFF
CDR3nt: TGTGCCAGTAGATTGACCCGACAGGGTGACACCGGGGAGCTGTTTTTT

len: 14
abundance: .
v_gene: TRBV27
d_gene: .
j_gene: TRBJ1-1
CDR3aa: CASRLGSLGTEAFF
CDR3nt: TGTGCCAGCAGGCTCGGGAGCCTTGGCACTGAAGCTTTCTTT

len: 11
abundance: .
v_gene: TRBV3-1/TRBV3-2
d_gene: .
j_gene: TRBJ2-7
CDR3aa: CASSLANEQYF
CDR3nt: TGTGCCAGCAGCCTAGCAAACGAGCAGTACTTC

len: 15
abundance: .
v_gene: TRBV5-1
d_gene: .
j_gene: TRBJ1-2
CDR3aa: CASSSEGRGGGGYTF
CDR3nt: TGCGCCAGCAGCTCGGAGGGCAGGGGAGGCGGTGGCTACACCTTC

len: 18
abundance: .
v_gene: TRBV11-3
d_gene: TRBD2
j_gene: TRBJ2-5
CDR3aa: CASSRGGLAGGRGETQYF
CDR3nt: TGTGCCAGCAGCCGAGGGGGACTAGCGGGAGGGCGCGGGGAGACCCAGTACTTC

len: 18
abundance: .
v_gene: TRBV19
d_gene: .
j_gene: TRBJ2-2
CDR3aa: CASSQTPYATGAAGELFF
CDR3nt: TGTGCCAGTAGCCAAACCCCCTACGCGACAGGCGCGGCCGGGGAGCTGTTTTTT

len: 15
abundance: .
v_gene: TRBV4-2
d_gene: .
j_gene: TRBJ1-5
CDR3aa: CASRASMYSNQPQHF
CDR3nt: TGTGCCTCGCGGGCTTCTATGTATAGCAATCAGCCCCAGCATTTT

len: 14
abundance: once
v_gene: TRBV9
d_gene: .
j_gene: TRBJ1-2
CDR3aa: CASSADHPLYGYTF
CDR3nt: TGTGCCAGCAGCGCCGATCACCCGCTCTATGGCTACACCTTC

len: 13
abundance: .
v_gene: TRBV5-1
d_gene: .
j_gene: TRBJ2-1
CDR3aa: CASRLGKVGEQFF
CDR3nt: TGCGCCAGCAGGTTAGGGAAAGTGGGTGAGCAGTTCTTC

len: 14
abundance: few
v_gene: TRBV6-2/TRBV6-3
d_gene: TRBD1
j_gene: TRBJ1-6
CDR3aa: CASSYGQVGSPLHF
CDR3nt: TGTGCCAGCAGTTACGGACAGGTGGGGTCACCCCTCCACTTT

len: 16
abundance: .
v_gene: TRBV28
d_gene: TRBD2
j_gene: TRBJ2-7
CDR3aa: CASSFSGGTSFSGQYF
CDR3nt: TGTGCCAGCAGTTTCAGTGGCGGGACTAGCTTTTCTGGGCAGTACTTC

len: 13
abundance: once
v_gene: TRBV7-2
d_gene: TRBD1
j_gene: TRBJ2-1
CDR3aa: CASSQGVYNEQFF
CDR3nt: TGTGCCAGCAGCCAGGGGGTCTACAATGAGCAGTTCTTC

len: 16
abundance: .
v_gene: TRBV19
d_gene: .
j_gene: TRBJ2-1
CDR3aa: CASSIDLERGGNEQFF
CDR3nt: TGTGCCAGTAGTATAGATCTGGAGCGTGGCGGGAATGAGCAGTTCTTC

len: 13
abundance: few
v_gene: TRBV28
d_gene: .
j_gene: TRBJ1-1
CDR3aa: CASSGVTKAEAFF
CDR3nt: TGTGCCAGCAGCGGGGTGACGAAAGCTGAAGCTTTCTTT

len: 16
abundance: .
v_gene: TRBV24-1
d_gene: TRBD2
j_gene: TRBJ2-1
CDR3aa: CATSDFGTSGPNEQFF
CDR3nt: TGTGCCACCAGTGACTTCGGGACTAGCGGGCCGAATGAGCAGTTCTTC

len: 20
abundance: .
v_gene: TRBV7-2
d_gene: TRBD2
j_gene: TRBJ2-5
CDR3aa: CASSLALLGLAGDRTETQYF
CDR3nt: TGTGCCAGCAGCTTAGCGCTTTTAGGACTAGCGGGAGACCGAACTGAGACCCAGTACTTC

len: 15
abundance: .
v_gene: TRBV5-1
d_gene: TRBD1
j_gene: TRBJ2-4
CDR3aa: CASSLGGQGATIQYF
CDR3nt: TGCGCCAGCAGCTTGGGGGGACAGGGAGCGACCATTCAGTACTTC

len: 15
abundance: .
v_gene: TRBV30
d_gene: TRBD2
j_gene: TRBJ2-5
CDR3aa: CAWSRLAGEQETQYF
CDR3nt: TGTGCCTGGAGTAGACTAGCGGGGGAACAAGAGACCCAGTACTTC

len: 13
abundance: .
v_gene: TRBV6-6
d_gene: TRBD2
j_gene: TRBJ2-5
CDR3aa: CASILPGGETQYF
CDR3nt: TGTGCCAGCATCCTTCCGGGGGGAGAGACCCAGTACTTC

len: 16
abundance: .
v_gene: TRBV7-9
d_gene: TRBD1
j_gene: TRBJ2-1
CDR3aa: CASSPFGTGISDEQFF
CDR3nt: TGTGCCAGCAGCCCCTTTGGGACAGGGATCTCCGATGAGCAGTTCTTC

len: 14
abundance: .
v_gene: TRBV19
d_gene: .
j_gene: TRBJ1-3
CDR3aa: CASSIGGSGNTIYF
CDR3nt: TGTGCCAGTAGTATTGGAGGCTCTGGAAACACCATATATTTT

len: 16
abundance: .
v_gene: TRBV25-1
d_gene: .
j_gene: TRBJ2-6
CDR3aa: CASSEQGYTGANVLTF
CDR3nt: TGTGCCAGCAGTGAACAGGGCTATACTGGGGCCAACGTCCTGACTTTC

len: 16
abundance: .
v_gene: TRBV30
d_gene: .
j_gene: TRBJ1-1
CDR3aa: CAWTLWGRGRNTEAFF
CDR3nt: TGTGCCTGGACCCTTTGGGGGAGGGGTCGGAACACTGAAGCTTTCTTT

len: 13
abundance: .
v_gene: TRBV12-3/TRBV12-4
d_gene: .
j_gene: TRBJ2-1
CDR3aa: CASKPSSSYEQFF
CDR3nt: TGTGCCAGCAAACCGTCCTCCTCCTATGAGCAGTTCTTC